Given below is one T cell receptor beta chain in context. This entry is derived from a study of blood T cell repertoires in COVID-19. About the research overall: Sources were T cells, B-cell-depleted T cells, or PBMCs; the material itself was cDNA or gDNA.

The CDR3 is 17 amino acids. Germline V CDR1 and CDR2: SGHNT, YYREEE (reference sequence). Losses at the gene ends were 1 base for V and 0 bases for J; bases not matched to a gene: 5. In the original workflow: How many nucleated cells were present was estimated from reference gene primer amplification. Method: immunoSEQ multiplex PCR; TCRdb's copy keeps in-frame clones and lacks some. The V and J calls and the clone size are those of that table, but D and trimming were determined from the DNA. This sample has some 140,000 clones, with about 76% found just once. This clonotype was obtained from a man older than 75 with acute or convalescent COVID-19. Sample: peripheral blood. V is TRBV5-4 and J is TRBJ1-5; TRBD1 matches 9 bases. CDR3 DNA: TGTGCCAGCAGCTTGAAACAGGGGGCGGATAGCAATCAGCCCCAGCATTTT. Encoded protein: CASSLKQGADSNQPQHF.